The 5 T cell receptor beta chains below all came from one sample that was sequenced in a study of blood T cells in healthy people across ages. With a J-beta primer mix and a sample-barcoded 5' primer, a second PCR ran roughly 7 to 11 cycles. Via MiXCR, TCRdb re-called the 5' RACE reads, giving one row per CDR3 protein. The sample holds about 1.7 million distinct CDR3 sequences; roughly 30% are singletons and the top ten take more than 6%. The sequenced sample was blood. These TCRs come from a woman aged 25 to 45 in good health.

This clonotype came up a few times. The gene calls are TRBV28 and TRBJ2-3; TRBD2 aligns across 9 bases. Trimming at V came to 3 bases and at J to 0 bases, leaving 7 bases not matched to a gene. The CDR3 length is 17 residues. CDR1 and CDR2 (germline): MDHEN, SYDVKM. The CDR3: CASSLNSGGLSTDTQYF. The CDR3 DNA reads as TGTGCCAGCAGTTTGAATAGCGGGGGCCTTAGCACAGATACGCAGTATTTT.

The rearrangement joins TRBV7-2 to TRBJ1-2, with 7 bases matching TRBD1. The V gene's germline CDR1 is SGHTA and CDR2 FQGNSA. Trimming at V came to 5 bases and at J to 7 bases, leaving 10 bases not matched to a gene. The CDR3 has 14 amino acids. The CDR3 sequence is CASSESFTGVGYTF. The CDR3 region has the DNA TGTGCCAGCAGCGAATCATTTACAGGGGTTGGCTACACCTTC.

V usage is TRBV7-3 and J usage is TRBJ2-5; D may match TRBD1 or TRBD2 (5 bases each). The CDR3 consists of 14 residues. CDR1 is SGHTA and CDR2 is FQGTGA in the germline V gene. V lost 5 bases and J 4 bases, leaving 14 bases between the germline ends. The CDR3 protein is CASSPAGTRETQYF. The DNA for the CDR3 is TGTGCCAGCAGCCCCGCCGGGACCCGAGAGACCCAGTACTTC.

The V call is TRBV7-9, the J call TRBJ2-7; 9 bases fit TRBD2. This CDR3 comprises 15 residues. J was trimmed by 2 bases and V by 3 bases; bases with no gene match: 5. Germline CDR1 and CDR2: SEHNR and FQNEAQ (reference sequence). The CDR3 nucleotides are TGTGCCAGCAGCTTCTCAGCGGGGGGTCCCTACGAGCAGTACTTC. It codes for CASSFSAGGPYEQYF.

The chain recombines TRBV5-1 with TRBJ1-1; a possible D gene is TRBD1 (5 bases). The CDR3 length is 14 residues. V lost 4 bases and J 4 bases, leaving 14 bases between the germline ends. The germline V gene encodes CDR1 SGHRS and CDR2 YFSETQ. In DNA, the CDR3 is TGCGCCAGCAGCCCCAGGGCGTCGATCACTGAAGCTTTCTTT. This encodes CASSPRASITEAFF.